The present entry profiles one TCR beta chain with its context. The antigen is not known. The sample is drawn from a study of shared clonotypes between healthy human individuals. Study observations and caveats: Limited genetic and exposure-history diversity came from having few donors. On the whole, naive subsets had larger estimated richness than memory subsets had.

Free of recent acute infections or vaccinations, the donors were healthy HIV-negative adults. Genomic DNA belonging to each subset was distributed in equal measure over several immunoSEQ plates. Measured with immunoSEQ multiplex PCR; TCRdb has only the in-frame clones, and not every one. The sample shows roughly 1 million clones, about 70% of them seen only once. Germline loops: CDR1 SGHAT, CDR2 FQNNGV. The CDR3 has 15 residues. V trimming: 1 base; J trimming: 5 bases; junction bases outside the gene matches: 0. The clonotype was recovered from a man between 18 and 29 years old in good health. The sequencing input was memory CD4+ T cells sorted from blood. Subset noted: CD45RA-negative fraction. This rearrangement joins TRBV11-2 to TRBJ1-4, with 11 positions matching TRBD1. The chain's CDR3 is CASSLGTGGNEKLFF. In DNA, the CDR3 is TGTGCCAGCAGCTTAGGGACAGGGGGCAATGAAAAACTGTTTTTT.